The clone carrying this TCR beta chain was counted a few times. MiXCR was run by TCRdb on the RT-PCR reads, yielding one entry per CDR3 protein. The repertoire holds 920,000 or so distinct CDR3 sequences, roughly 18% seen once, with around 6% in the top ten. CDR1 and CDR2 from the germline V gene are SGHTS and YDEGEE. The CDR3 is made up of 14 amino acids. V gave up 4 bases and J gave up 5 bases, with 13 bases separating them. The data were taken from a study of patients and donors after allogeneic stem cell transplantation. Sequenced material: blood, either unsorted or a sorted T cell fraction (not recorded which). The J gene is TRBJ1-5, the V gene TRBV5-8; D ambiguous. The source of this sequence is a human donor who was either an allogeneic HSCT recipient or a stem cell or donor lymphocyte infusion donor (not recorded which). It is not recorded whose cells these are; they may come from a transplant donor. The CDR3: CASSLTMGYQPQHF. In DNA, the CDR3 is TGTGCCAGCAGCCTTACAATGGGGTATCAGCCCCAGCATTTT.